Following are 32 T cell receptor beta chains from one sample sequenced in a study of OX40 agonist ivuxolimab in advanced cancers. Only in-frame clones appear in the TCRdb table, and some are missing; sequencing was by immunoSEQ multiplex PCR. Of 20,000 to 25,000 clones listed, roughly 88% are singletons. Sequences were derived from CD4+ or CD8+ T cells sorted from blood, sampled in a trial of the OX40 agonist ivuxolimab. All receptors derive from an adult with an advanced solid tumor such as melanoma, head and neck, liver or kidney cancer.

The V gene is TRBV2, the J gene TRBJ1-1, with no clear D. This CDR3 contains 11 residues. V lost 8 bases to trimming and J lost 11 bases, with 15 bases between them. Germline V gene lookup returns CDR1 SNHLY and CDR2 FYNNEI. For the CDR3, the DNA is TGTGCCAGCGCGAACCAACCGGACGCTTTCTTT. This translates into CASANQPDAFF. The full variable domain, its missing parts supplied by reference TRBV2 and TRBJ1-1, is EPEVTQTPSHQVTQMGQEVILRCVPISNHLYFYWYRQILGQKVEFLVSFYNNEISEKSEIFDDQFSVERPDGSNFTLKIRSTKLEDSAMYFCASANQPDAFFGQGTRLTVV.

The rearrangement uses TRBV5-1 and TRBJ2-5; TRBD1 agrees at 9 bases. TRBJ2-7 matches the DNA end more closely, so the J call is doubtful. CDR1 and CDR2 from the germline V gene are SGHRS and YFSETQ. The CDR3 has 16 residues. The CDR3 loop is CASSLEPRDRDSEQYF. CDR3 DNA: TGCGCCAGCAGCTTGGAACCCCGGGACAGGGATAGCGAGCAGTACTTC.

This chain joins TRBV9 and TRBJ1-4; D unclear. Germline CDR1 SGDLS, CDR2 YYNGEE. This CDR3 spans 15 amino acids. V lost 3 bases to trimming and J lost 7 bases, with 16 bases between them. CDR3 sequence: CASSGTEAFREKLFF. The CDR3 nucleotides read TGTGCCAGCAGCGGAACTGAGGCTTTCCGTGAAAAACTGTTTTTT.

The V call is TRBV6-6, the J call TRBJ1-1; TRBD1 matches 7 bases. Germline assignment: CDR1 MNHNY and CDR2 SVGAGI (reference sequence). The CDR3 contains 14 residues. V lost 5 bases, J lost 7 bases, and 10 bases stayed unmatched. CDR3 sequence: CASSGTAFRGEAFF. The CDR3 DNA follows: TGTGCCAGCAGTGGGACAGCCTTTAGGGGTGAAGCTTTCTTT.

The chain uses TRBV5-1 and TRBJ2-1; D may be TRBD1 or TRBD2 (5 bases each). Germline V CDR1 and CDR2: SGHRS, YFSETQ. V lost 3 bases and J lost 8, with 21 bases in between. The CDR3 extends over 16 amino acids. CDR3 sequence: CASSSTYRSWGDEQFF. CDR3 DNA: TGCGCCAGCAGCTCGACCTACAGGTCTTGGGGAGATGAGCAGTTCTTC. The complete variable domain, with remaining parts taken from reference TRBV5-1 and TRBJ2-1, reads KAGVTQTPRYLIKTRGQQVTLSCSPISGHRSVSWYQQTPGQGLQFLFEYFSETQRNKGNFPGRFSGRQFSNSRSEMNVSTLELGDSALYLCASSSTYRSWGDEQFFGPGTRLTVL.

This clone has just a few counts. J is TRBJ1-1 and V is TRBV14; no reliable D call. In germline, CDR1 is SGHDN, CDR2 FVKESK. The CDR3 consists of 12 residues. V was shortened by 4 bases and J by 2 bases, with 5 bases between the two germline ends. CDR3 in DNA: TGTGCCAGCAGCCCAACAAACACTGAAGCTTTCTTT. Amino acids: CASSPTNTEAFF.

The rearrangement joins TRBV4-1 to TRBJ2-5; 9 nucleotides line up with TRBD1. The CDR3 spans 15 residues. Germline V gene lookup returns CDR1 MGHRA and CDR2 YSYEKL. Unmatched junction bases numbered 13, after V lost 3 bases and J lost 11 bases. CDR3 sequence: CASSQEDRGVYEQYF. DNA for the CDR3: TGCGCCAGCAGCCAGGAGGACAGGGGAGTTTATGAGCAGTACTTC.

This chain links TRBV19 with TRBJ2-1; 11 bases fit TRBD1. The CDR3 contains 15 residues. Trimming removed 7 bases from V and 6 bases from J; junction bases left unmatched: 8. The germline gives CDR1 LNHDA, CDR2 SQIVND (reference sequence). The chain's CDR3 is CASTKGTGGFNEQFF. CDR3 nucleotide sequence: TGTGCCAGTACCAAGGGGACAGGGGGTTTCAATGAGCAGTTCTTC.

This clone was observed a single time. The gene calls are TRBV4-1 and TRBJ2-5; 10 bases align to TRBD2. Germline loops: CDR1 MGHRA, CDR2 YSYEKL. CDR3 length: 19 amino acids. V was clipped by 2 bases and J by 4 bases; unmatched bases: 16. CDR3 DNA sequence: TGCGCCAGCAGCCAAACCCCGGGGCTAGCGGGAGACTGGGGAGAGACCCAGTACTTC. The encoded protein is CASSQTPGLAGDWGETQYF.

This chain connects TRBV7-6 to TRBJ2-2, with 7 bases lining up with TRBD2. In germline, CDR1 is SGHVS, CDR2 FNYEAQ. The V and J ends lost 5 bases and 2 bases, in that order; junction bases with no gene match: 14. The CDR3 has 18 residues. This chain's CDR3 is CASSPFWVIAGNTGELFF. The CDR3 bases are TGTGCCAGCAGCCCTTTTTGGGTGATAGCGGGTAACACCGGGGAGCTGTTTTTT. Using reference TRBV7-6 and TRBJ2-2 for the parts outside the CDR3, the full variable domain is GAGVSQSPRYKVTKRGQDVALRCDPISGHVSLYWYRQALGQGPEFLTYFNYEAQQDKSGLPNDRFSAERPEGSISTLTIQRTEQRDSAMYRCASSPFWVIAGNTGELFFGEGSRLTVL.

This clone is deemed medium-sized. The chain combines TRBV27 with TRBJ2-4; D unclear. Per the germline V gene, CDR1 is MNHEY and CDR2 is SMNVEV (reference sequence). V was pared by 5 bases and J by 4 bases, with 9 bases between. This CDR3 contains 13 residues. CDR3 nucleotide sequence: TGTGCCAGCAGTCAGTCGGTAAAAAACATTCAGTACTTC. Residues: CASSQSVKNIQYF.

This chain uses TRBV10-2 with TRBJ2-7; TRBD1 matches at 7 bases. CDR3 length equals 14 residues. V shed 6 bases and J 3 bases; nucleotides not matched to a gene: 8. Germline CDR1 is WSHSY and CDR2 is SAAADI. CDR3 sequence (DNA): TGCGCCAGCAGCACAAGCCGGGACAGCTACGAGCAGTACTTC. This sequence encodes CASSTSRDSYEQYF.

The CDR3: CASRPVKGVSYEQYF. CDR3 DNA sequence: TGTGCCAGCAGACCCGTGAAGGGGGTTTCCTACGAGCAGTACTTC. The chain employs TRBV6-5 and TRBJ2-5; D may be TRBD1 (6 bases). Near its end, the DNA agrees better with TRBJ2-7, so the J call may be wrong. The length of the CDR3 is 15 residues. Germline-derived CDR1 and CDR2 are MNHEY and SVGAGI.

The CDR3 loop is CAISEFGRGPDTEAFF. In nucleotides, the CDR3 is TGTGCCATCAGTGAGTTCGGGAGGGGGCCGGACACTGAAGCTTTCTTT. This chain uses TRBV10-3 with TRBJ1-1; 7 bases align to TRBD1. The length of the CDR3 is 16 residues. The V segment lost 1 base and the J segment 3 bases; nucleotides outside the gene matches: 8. From germline, CDR1 is ENHRY and CDR2 SYGVKD.

The CDR3 nucleotides are TGTGCCAGCAGCTTCCGGGCTAGATGGCGCACAGATACGCAGTATTTT. Translation gives CASSFRARWRTDTQYF. The chain joins TRBV5-6 to TRBJ2-3; D remains ambiguous. The CDR3 is 16 amino acids. Looked up from germline, CDR1 is SGHDT and CDR2 is YYEEEE. V was trimmed by 2 bases and J by 1 base, leaving 14 bases between them.

The chain is built from TRBV7-9 and TRBJ1-2, with 9 nucleotides matching TRBD1. Germline V CDR1 and CDR2: SEHNR, FQNEAQ (reference sequence). The CDR3 contains 16 residues. V shed 1 base and J 0 bases; nucleotides not matched to a gene: 3. Here the CDR3 reads CASSLVGQGANYGYTF. CDR3 DNA: TGTGCCAGCAGCTTAGTGGGACAGGGAGCTAACTATGGCTACACCTTC.

This sequence joins TRBV4-2 and TRBJ2-7; the D call may be TRBD1 or TRBD2 (5 bases each). Germline V CDR1 and CDR2: LGHNA, YNFKEQ. Trimming cost V 0 bases and J 5 bases, with 17 bases left between them. There are 16 residues in the CDR3. The DNA of the CDR3 is TGTGCCAGCAGCCAAGAGGGGGTAGAGGGGATGGACGAGCAGTACTTC. Translated, it gives CASSQEGVEGMDEQYF.

The chain links TRBV19 to TRBJ2-1; D is possibly TRBD2 (6 bases). The CDR3 is 16 amino acids. Germline V CDR1 and CDR2: LNHDA, SQIVND (reference sequence). Trimming left V 1 base short and J 4 bases short, with 14 bases between. The CDR3 sequence is CASSIGGGAGYNEQFF. The CDR3 region has the DNA TGTGCCAGTAGTATAGGGGGCGGGGCGGGATACAATGAGCAGTTCTTC.

The J gene is TRBJ2-2, the V gene TRBV29-1, with 8 positions matching TRBD1. Losses at the gene ends were 6 bases for V and 4 bases for J; bases not matched to a gene: 13. This CDR3 is 16 amino acids long. Germline V gene lookup returns CDR1 SQVTM and CDR2 ANQGSEA. The CDR3 sequence: CSVRSQGAVVTGELFF. As DNA, the CDR3 is TGCAGCGTGAGGTCCCAGGGGGCCGTGGTCACCGGGGAGCTGTTTTTT.

This clone was counted a few times. The chain couples TRBV7-6 to TRBJ2-2; 7 bases match TRBD1. The germline V gene encodes CDR1 SGHVS and CDR2 FNYEAQ. V was clipped by 2 bases and J by 0 bases; unmatched bases: 6. The CDR3 sequence is 17 residues long. CDR3 in DNA: TGTGCCAGCAGCTTAATACCCGGGACAGCGAACACCGGGGAGCTGTTTTTT. It encodes CASSLIPGTANTGELFF.

The CDR3 DNA reads as TGCAGCGCAGGCGGGGGCTCTGGAAACACCATATATTTT. Translating it yields CSAGGGSGNTIYF. The chain couples TRBV29-1 to TRBJ1-3; a possible D gene is TRBD1 (5 bases). V was pared by 7 bases and J by 0 bases, with 10 bases between. This CDR3 contains 13 residues. CDR1 is SQVTM and CDR2 is ANQGSEA in the germline V gene.

The CDR3 spells CASISLPGAADTQYF. CDR3 nucleotide sequence: TGTGCCAGCATCTCCCTCCCGGGGGCGGCAGATACGCAGTATTTT. This chain links TRBV6-1 with TRBJ2-3; D possibly uses TRBD1 or TRBD2 (6 bases each). The V gene's germline CDR1 is MNHNS and CDR2 SASEGT. Trimming shortened V by 7 bases and J by 4 bases, and 18 bases separated the two germline ends. This CDR3 is built from 15 residues.

The gene calls are TRBV6-5 and TRBJ2-1, with D perhaps matching TRBD2 (5 bases). The CDR3 is made up of 15 amino acids. The germline V and J ends were trimmed by 7 bases and 0 bases, with 13 bases remaining between them. CDR1 is MNHEY and CDR2 is SVGAGI in the germline V gene. CDR3 sequence: CASTKLGSSYNEQFF. CDR3 DNA: TGTGCCAGCACCAAGTTAGGGAGCTCCTACAATGAGCAGTTCTTC.

This rearrangement joins TRBV6-6 to TRBJ1-1; D gene uncertain. Per the germline V gene, CDR1 is MNHNY and CDR2 is SVGAGI (reference sequence). The CDR3 runs to 10 residues. Trimming removed 6 bases from V and 1 base from J, with 0 bases in between. The CDR3 sequence is CASRNTEAFF. Written as DNA, the CDR3 is TGTGCCAGCAGGAACACTGAAGCTTTCTTT.

V and J are TRBV19 and TRBJ1-4; 9 nucleotides line up with TRBD1. CDR1 LNHDA and CDR2 SQIVND come from the germline V gene (reference sequence). The CDR3 is 17 residues long. J was trimmed by 7 bases and V by 3 bases; bases with no gene match: 12. DNA of the CDR3: TGTGCCAGTAGTATTGGACAGGGGAGATACATACCTGAAAAACTGTTTTTT. Translated, it gives CASSIGQGRYIPEKLFF.

The V call is TRBV11-3, the J call TRBJ2-1; weak D call: TRBD1 (5 bases). Trimming took off 1 base at V and 5 bases at J, with 15 bases between the two ends. Germline CDR1 and CDR2: SGHNT and YENEEA. The CDR3 extends over 16 amino acids. CDR3 in amino acids: CASSLAPVGRDNEQFF. The CDR3, as DNA: TGTGCCAGCAGCTTAGCCCCGGTGGGGCGAGACAATGAGCAGTTCTTC.

The V call is TRBV6-6, the J call TRBJ2-2; 8 positions match TRBD2. V dropped 7 bases and J dropped 4; count of bases not matched to a gene: 8. Germline V gene data show CDR1 as MNHNY and CDR2 as SVGAGI (reference sequence). The CDR3 runs 15 residues. The CDR3: CASTPGTSVTGELFF. For the CDR3, the DNA is TGTGCCAGCACTCCAGGGACTAGTGTCACCGGGGAGCTGTTTTTT.

The chain employs TRBV4-2 and TRBJ2-1; 12 bases agree with TRBD2. V lost 4 bases to trimming and J lost 0 bases; unmatched junction nucleotides: 10. The length of the CDR3 is 19 residues. Germline V gene lookup returns CDR1 LGHNA and CDR2 YNFKEQ. The DNA for the CDR3 is TGTGCCAGCAGCCCCCGAGCTAGCGGGAGGGTGAGCTCCTACAATGAGCAGTTCTTC. This translates into CASSPRASGRVSSYNEQFF.

The chain is built from TRBV14 and TRBJ2-3; D might be TRBD2 (6 bases). The CDR3 runs to 13 residues. Germline values: CDR1 SGHDN, CDR2 FVKESK. The V end was cut by 8 bases, the J end by 1 base, with 10 bases between. CDR3 DNA sequence: TGTGCCAGCGGGACTTGGGGCACAGATACGCAGTATTTT. Its protein product is CASGTWGTDTQYF.

This chain uses TRBV7-6 with TRBJ1-4, with D unresolved. V was shortened by 5 bases and J by 5 bases, with 6 bases between the two germline ends. From germline, CDR1 is SGHVS and CDR2 FNYEAQ. This CDR3 has 12 amino acids. The CDR3 here is CASSLQNEKLFF. The CDR3 DNA reads as TGTGCCAGCAGCCTCCAGAATGAAAAACTGTTTTTT.

The chain links TRBV5-1 to TRBJ2-3; TRBD2 agrees at 11 bases. CDR1 and CDR2 from the germline V gene are SGHRS and YFSETQ. Trimming took 3 bases from V and 0 from J; bases not matched to a gene: 6. This CDR3 spans 17 amino acids. CDR3 nucleotide sequence: TGCGCCAGCAGCTGGACTAGCGGGTCTTCTAGCACAGATACGCAGTATTTT. It translates to CASSWTSGSSSTDTQYF.

The V gene is TRBV19, the J gene TRBJ2-7; 8 nucleotides align to TRBD1. This CDR3 has 15 residues. The germline V gene has CDR1 LNHDA and CDR2 SQIVND (reference sequence). V dropped 5 bases and J dropped 3; count of bases not matched to a gene: 9. CDR3 protein: CASSPWDRTFYEQYF. The CDR3 DNA follows: TGTGCCAGTAGTCCATGGGACAGGACCTTCTACGAGCAGTACTTC.